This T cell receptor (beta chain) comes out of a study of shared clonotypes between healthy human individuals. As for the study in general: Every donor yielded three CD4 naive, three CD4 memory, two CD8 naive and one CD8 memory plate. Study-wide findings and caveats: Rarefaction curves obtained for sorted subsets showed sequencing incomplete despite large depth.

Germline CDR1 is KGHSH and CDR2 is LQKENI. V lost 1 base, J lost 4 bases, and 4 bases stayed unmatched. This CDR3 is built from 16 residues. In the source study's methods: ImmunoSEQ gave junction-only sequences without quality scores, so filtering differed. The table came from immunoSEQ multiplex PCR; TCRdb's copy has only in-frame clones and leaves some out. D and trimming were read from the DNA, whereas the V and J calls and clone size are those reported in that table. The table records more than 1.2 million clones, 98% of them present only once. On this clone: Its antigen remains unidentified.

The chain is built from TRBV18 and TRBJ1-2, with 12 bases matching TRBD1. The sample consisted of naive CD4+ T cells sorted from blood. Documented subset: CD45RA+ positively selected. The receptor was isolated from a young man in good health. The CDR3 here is CASSPLGTGGFYGYTF. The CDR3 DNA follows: TGTGCCAGCTCACCACTGGGGACAGGGGGCTTCTATGGCTACACCTTC.